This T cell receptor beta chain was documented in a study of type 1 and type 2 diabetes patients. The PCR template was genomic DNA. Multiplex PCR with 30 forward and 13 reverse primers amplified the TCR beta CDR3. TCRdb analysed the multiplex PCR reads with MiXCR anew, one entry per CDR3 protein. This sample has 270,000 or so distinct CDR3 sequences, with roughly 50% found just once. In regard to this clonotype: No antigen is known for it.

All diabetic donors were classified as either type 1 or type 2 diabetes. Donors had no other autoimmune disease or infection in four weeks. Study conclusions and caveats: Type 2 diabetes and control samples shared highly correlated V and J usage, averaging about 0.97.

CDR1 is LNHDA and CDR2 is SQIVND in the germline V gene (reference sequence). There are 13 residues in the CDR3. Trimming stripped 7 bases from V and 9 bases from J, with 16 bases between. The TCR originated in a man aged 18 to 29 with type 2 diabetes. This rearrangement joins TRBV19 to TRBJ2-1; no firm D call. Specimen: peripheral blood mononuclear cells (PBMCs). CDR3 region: CASTSSGLGEQFF. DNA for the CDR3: TGTGCCAGTACTAGTTCCGGTCTCGGTGAGCAGTTCTTC.